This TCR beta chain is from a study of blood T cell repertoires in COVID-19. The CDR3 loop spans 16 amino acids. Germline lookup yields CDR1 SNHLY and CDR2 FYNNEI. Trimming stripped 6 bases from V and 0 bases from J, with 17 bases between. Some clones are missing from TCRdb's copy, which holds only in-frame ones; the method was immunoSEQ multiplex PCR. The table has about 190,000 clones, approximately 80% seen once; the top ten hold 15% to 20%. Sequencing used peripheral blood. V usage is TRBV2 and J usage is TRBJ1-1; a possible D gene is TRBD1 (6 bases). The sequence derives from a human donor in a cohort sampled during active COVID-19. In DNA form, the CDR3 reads TGTGCCAGCAGCCGACCCTCGTCAGGGGTGAACACTGAAGCTTTCTTT. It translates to CASSRPSSGVNTEAFF.